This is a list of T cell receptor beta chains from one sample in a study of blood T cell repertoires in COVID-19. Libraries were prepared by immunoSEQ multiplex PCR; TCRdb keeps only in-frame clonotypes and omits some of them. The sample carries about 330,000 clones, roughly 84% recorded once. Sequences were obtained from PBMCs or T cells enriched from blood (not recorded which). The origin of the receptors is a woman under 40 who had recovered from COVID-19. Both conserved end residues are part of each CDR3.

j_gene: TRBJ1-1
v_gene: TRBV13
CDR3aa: CASSPEGPGTEAFF

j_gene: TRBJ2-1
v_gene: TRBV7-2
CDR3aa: CASSHRGGRTYNEQFF

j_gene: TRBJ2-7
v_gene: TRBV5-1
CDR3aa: CASTLKSGSYEQYF

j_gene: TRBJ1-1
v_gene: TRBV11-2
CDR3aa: CASKPVGGARSTEAFF

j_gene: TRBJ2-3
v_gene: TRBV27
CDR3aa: CASSRPRGGYIDTQYF

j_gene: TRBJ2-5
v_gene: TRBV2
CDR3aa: CASSEVSPETQYF

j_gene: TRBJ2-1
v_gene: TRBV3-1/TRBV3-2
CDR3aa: CASSQSPRTVKRTYNEQFF

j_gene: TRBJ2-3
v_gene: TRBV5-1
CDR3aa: CASSAGTSYTTDTQYF

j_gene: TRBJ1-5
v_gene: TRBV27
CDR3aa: CASSGGASNQPQHF

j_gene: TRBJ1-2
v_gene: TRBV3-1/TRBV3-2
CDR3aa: CASSQLPDYGYTF

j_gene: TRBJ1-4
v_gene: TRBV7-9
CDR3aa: CASSQGQGEEKLFF

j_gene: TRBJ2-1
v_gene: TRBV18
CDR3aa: CASSPGSADEQFF

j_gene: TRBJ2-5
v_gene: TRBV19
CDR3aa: CASSTVPVQETQYF

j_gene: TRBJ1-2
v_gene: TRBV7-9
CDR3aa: CASSLIDGARGYTF

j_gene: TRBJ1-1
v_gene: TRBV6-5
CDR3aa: CASSLQGAGNTEAFF

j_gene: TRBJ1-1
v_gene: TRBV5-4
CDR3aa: CASRKTGHQLNTEAFF

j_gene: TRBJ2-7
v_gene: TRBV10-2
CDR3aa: CASRKQGYGEQYF

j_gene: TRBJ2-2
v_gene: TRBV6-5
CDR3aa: CASRADRNTGELFF

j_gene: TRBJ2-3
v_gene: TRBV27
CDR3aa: CASTFSGGVRDTQYF

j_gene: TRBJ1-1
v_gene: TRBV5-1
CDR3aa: CASSLPPDRVIRNTEAFF

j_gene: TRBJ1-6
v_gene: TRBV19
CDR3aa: CASSRNRQGGGNSPLHF

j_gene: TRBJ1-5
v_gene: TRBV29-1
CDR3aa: CSARDRASNQPQHF

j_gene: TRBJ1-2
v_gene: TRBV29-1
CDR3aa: CSVGQGHGYTF

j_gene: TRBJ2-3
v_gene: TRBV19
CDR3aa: CASSQTGLDTQYF

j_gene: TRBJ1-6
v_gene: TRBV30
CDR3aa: CAWSKGSDSPLHF

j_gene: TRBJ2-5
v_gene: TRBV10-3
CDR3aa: CATTGTGGGQETQYF

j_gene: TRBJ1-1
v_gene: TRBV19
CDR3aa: CASSMSGDGVTEAFF

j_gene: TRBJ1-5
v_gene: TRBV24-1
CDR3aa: CATSDQNQPQHF

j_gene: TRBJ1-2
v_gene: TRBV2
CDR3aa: CASSENSYYGYTF

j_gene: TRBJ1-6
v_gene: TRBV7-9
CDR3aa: CASSTPGGYHNSPLHF

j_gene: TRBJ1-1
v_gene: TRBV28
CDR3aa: CASSWDRGYTEAFF

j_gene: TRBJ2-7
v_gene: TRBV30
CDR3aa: CAWSAYYEQYF

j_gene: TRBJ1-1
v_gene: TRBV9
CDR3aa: CASSVEGVSTEAFF

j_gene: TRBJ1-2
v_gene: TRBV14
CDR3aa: CASSAAAGFGYTF

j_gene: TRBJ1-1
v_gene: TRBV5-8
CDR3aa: CASSRSLNTEAFF

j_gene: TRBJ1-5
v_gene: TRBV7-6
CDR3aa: CASSQRTGFNQPQHF

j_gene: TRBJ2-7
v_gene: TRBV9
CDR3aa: CASSVGGLELGEQYF

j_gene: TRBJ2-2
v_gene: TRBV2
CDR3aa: CASRPRTELNTGELFF

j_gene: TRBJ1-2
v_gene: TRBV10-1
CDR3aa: CASSARGASGYTF

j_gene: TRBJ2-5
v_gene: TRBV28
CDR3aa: CASIPRVRRQETQYF

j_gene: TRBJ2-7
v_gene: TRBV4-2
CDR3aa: CASSQVLGFEQYF

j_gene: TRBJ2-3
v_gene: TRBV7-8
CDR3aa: CASSLEASGGTTDTQYF

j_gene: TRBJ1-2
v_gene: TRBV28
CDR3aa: CASTSPGGGFYGYTF